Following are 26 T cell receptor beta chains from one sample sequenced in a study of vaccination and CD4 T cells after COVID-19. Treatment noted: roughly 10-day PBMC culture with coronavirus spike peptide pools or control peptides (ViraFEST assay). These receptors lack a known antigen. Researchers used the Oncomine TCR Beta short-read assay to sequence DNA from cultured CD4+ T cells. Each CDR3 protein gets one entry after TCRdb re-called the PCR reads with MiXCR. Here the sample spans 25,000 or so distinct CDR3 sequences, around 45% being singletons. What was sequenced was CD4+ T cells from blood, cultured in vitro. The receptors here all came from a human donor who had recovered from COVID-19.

The CDR3 sequence: CSATPGTSGTYNEQFF. The CDR3 DNA is TGCAGTGCTACCCCGGGGACTAGCGGAACCTACAATGAGCAGTTCTTC. The chain has TRBV20-1 and TRBJ2-1; the match to TRBD2 covers 11 bases. The CDR3 loop spans 16 amino acids. V was clipped by 4 bases and J by 2 bases; unmatched bases: 7. In germline, CDR1 is DFQATT, CDR2 SNEGSKA (reference sequence).

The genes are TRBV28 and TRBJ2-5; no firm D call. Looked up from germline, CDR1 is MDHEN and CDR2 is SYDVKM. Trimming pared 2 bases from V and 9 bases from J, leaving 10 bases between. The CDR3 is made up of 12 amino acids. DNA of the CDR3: TGTGCCAGCAGTTTAGAACGTGGGCCCCAGTACTTC. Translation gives CASSLERGPQYF. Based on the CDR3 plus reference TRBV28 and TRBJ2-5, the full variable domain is DVKVTQSSRYLVKRTGEKVFLECVQDMDHENMFWYRQDPGLGLRLIYFSYDVKMKEKGDIPEGYSVSREKKERFSLILESASTNQTSMYLCASSLERGPQYFGPGTRLLVL.

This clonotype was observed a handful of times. The CDR3 DNA sequence: TGCAGTGCCGAACCAAATGGGGCAGGGGGTAATCAGCCCCAGCATTTT. The encoded protein is CSAEPNGAGGNQPQHF. The chain couples TRBV20-1 to TRBJ1-5; TRBD1 matches at 7 bases. J was trimmed by 4 bases and V by 6 bases; bases with no gene match: 15. The CDR3 is 16 amino acids. CDR1 and CDR2 from the germline V gene are DFQATT and SNEGSKA (reference sequence).

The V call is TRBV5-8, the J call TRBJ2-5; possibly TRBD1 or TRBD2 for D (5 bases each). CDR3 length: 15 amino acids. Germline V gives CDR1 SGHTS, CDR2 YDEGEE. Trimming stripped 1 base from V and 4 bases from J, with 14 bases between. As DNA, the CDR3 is TGTGCCAGCAGCTTGTGGTGGGCCGGGGCAGAGACCCAGTACTTC. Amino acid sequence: CASSLWWAGAETQYF.

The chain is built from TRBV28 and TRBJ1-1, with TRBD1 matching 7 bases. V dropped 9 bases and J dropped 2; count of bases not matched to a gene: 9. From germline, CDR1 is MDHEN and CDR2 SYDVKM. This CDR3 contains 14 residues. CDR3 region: CASAQGIINTEAFF. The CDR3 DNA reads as TGTGCCAGTGCACAGGGGATCATAAACACTGAAGCTTTCTTT.

The CDR3 bases are TGCAGTGCCCAGGCGGCTAGGGGGGATCACGAGACCCAGTACTTC. Amino acid sequence: CSAQAARGDHETQYF. The chain has TRBV20-1 and TRBJ2-5; D is possibly TRBD1 or TRBD2 (6 bases each). V lost 6 bases, J lost 5 bases, and 22 bases lay in between. CDR1 DFQATT and CDR2 SNEGSKA come from the germline V gene (reference sequence). The CDR3 is made up of 15 amino acids.

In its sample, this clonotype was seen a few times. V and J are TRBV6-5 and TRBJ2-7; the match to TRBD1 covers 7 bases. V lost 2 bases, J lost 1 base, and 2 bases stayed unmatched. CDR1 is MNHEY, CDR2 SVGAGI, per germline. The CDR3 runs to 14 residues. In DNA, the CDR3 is TGTGCCAGCAGTTACCAGACAGGGTCCTACGAGCAGTACTTC. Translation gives CASSYQTGSYEQYF.

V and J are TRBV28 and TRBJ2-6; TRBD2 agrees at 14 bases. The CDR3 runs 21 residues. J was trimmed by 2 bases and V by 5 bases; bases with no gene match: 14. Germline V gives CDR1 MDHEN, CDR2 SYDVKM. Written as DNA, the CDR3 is TGTGCCAGCAGTCCCCGGCCGGGACTAGCGGGAGCGGGGCCTGGGGCCAACGTCCTGACTTTC. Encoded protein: CASSPRPGLAGAGPGANVLTF.

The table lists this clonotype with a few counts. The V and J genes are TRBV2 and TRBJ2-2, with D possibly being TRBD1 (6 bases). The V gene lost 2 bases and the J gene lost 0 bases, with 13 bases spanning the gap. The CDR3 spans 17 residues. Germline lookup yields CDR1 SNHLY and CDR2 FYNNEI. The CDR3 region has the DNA TGTGCCAGCAGTGAATACGGCGGACAGACGAACACCGGGGAGCTGTTTTTT. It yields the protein CASSEYGGQTNTGELFF.

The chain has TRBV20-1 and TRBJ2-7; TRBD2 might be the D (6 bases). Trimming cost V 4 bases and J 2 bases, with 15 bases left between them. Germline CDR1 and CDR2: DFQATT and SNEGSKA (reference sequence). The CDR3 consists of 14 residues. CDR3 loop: CSAKDSTRPYEQYF. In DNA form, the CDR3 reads TGCAGTGCTAAGGACTCGACTAGGCCCTACGAGCAGTACTTC.

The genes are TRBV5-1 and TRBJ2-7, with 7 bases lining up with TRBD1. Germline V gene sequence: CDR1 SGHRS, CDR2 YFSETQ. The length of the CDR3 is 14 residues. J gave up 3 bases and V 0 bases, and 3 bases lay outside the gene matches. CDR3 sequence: CASSLAPGGYEQYF. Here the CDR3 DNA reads TGCGCCAGCAGCTTGGCCCCAGGGGGCTACGAGCAGTACTTC.

CDR3 in amino acids: CASNTGRPYEAFF. CDR3 in DNA: TGTGCCAGCAATACAGGGCGCCCCTATGAAGCTTTCTTT. This chain links TRBV6-1 with TRBJ1-1, with D perhaps TRBD1 (6 bases). V dropped 7 bases and J dropped 7 bases, with 16 bases sitting between them. Germline CDR1 reads MNHNS; CDR2 reads SASEGT. The CDR3 is 13 amino acids.

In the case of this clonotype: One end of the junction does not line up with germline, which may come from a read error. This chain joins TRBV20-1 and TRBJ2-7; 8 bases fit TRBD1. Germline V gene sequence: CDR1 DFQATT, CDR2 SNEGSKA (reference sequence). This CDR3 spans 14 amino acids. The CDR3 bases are TGCAGTGCTCGCCCCGGGACAGGAGCTACAGGTTTTCCTTTC. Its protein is CSARPGTGATGFPF.

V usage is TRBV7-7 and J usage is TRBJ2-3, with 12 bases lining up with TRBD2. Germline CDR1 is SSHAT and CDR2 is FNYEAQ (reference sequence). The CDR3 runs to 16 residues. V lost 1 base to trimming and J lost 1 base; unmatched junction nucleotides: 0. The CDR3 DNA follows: TGTGCCAGCAGCTTAGGACTAGCGGGGGGCACAGATACGCAGTATTTT. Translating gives CASSLGLAGGTDTQYF.

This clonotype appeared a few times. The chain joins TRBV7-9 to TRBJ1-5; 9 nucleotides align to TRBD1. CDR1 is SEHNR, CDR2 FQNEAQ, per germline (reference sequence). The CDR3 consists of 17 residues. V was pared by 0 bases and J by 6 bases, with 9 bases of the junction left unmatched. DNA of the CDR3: TGTGCCAGCAGCTTAGCTTCCGGGACAGGGTTGGGTCAGCCCCAGCATTTT. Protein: CASSLASGTGLGQPQHF.

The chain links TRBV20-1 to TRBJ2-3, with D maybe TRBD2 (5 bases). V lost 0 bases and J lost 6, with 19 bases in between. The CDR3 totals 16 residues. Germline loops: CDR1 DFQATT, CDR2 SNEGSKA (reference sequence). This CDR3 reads CSARDFGRAAADTQYF. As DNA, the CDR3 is TGCAGTGCTAGAGATTTCGGACGAGCGGCCGCCGATACGCAGTATTTT.

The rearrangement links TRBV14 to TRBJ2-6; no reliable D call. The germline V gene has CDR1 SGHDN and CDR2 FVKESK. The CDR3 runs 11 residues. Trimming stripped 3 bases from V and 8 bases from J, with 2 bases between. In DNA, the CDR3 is TGTGCCAGCAGCCATACCAACGTCCTGACTTTC. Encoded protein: CASSHTNVLTF.

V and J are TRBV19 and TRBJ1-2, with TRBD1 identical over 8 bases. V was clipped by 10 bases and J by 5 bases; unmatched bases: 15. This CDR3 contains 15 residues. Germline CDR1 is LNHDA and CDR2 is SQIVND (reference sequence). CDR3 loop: CATTNPDRVFYGYTF. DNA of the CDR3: TGTGCCACCACCAACCCGGACAGGGTTTTTTATGGCTACACCTTC. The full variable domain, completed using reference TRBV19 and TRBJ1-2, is DGGITQSPKYLFRKEGQNVTLSCEQNLNHDAMYWYRQDPGQGLRLIYYSQIVNDFQKGDIAEGYSVSREKKESFPLTVTSAQKNPTAFYLCATTNPDRVFYGYTFGSGTRLTVV.

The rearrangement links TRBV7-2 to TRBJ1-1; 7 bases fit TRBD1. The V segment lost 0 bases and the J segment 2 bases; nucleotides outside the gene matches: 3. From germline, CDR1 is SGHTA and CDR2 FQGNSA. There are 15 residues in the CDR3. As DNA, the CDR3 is TGTGCCAGCAGCTTAGCCGCAGGGGGAAACACTGAAGCTTTCTTT. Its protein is CASSLAAGGNTEAFF.

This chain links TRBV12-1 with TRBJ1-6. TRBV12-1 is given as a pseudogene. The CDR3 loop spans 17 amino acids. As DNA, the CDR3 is TGTGCCAGCAGCTTTGAGCGGGGCATCCTTTTTAATTCACCCCTCCACTTT. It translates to CASSFERGILFNSPLHF.

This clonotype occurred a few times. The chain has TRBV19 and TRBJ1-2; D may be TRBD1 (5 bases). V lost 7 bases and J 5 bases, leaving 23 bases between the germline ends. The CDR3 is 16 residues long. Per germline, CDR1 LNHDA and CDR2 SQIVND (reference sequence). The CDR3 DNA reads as TGTGCCAGTACCCTGAAGGCCGGGGGGACCGAGTATGGCTACACCTTC. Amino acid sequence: CASTLKAGGTEYGYTF.

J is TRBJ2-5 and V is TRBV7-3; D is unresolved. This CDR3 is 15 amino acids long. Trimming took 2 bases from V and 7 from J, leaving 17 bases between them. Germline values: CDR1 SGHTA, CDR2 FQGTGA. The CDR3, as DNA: TGTGCCAGCAGCTTAGCGGCAGCCTCCCCGATGACCCAGTACTTC. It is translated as CASSLAAASPMTQYF.

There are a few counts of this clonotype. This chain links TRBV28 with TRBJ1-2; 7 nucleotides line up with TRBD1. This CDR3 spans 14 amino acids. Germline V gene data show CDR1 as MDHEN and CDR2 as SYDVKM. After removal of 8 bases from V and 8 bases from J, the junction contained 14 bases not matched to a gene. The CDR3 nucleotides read TGTGCCAGCGCTTGGACTCAGGGGGGAGGGGGCTACACCTTC. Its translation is CASAWTQGGGGYTF.

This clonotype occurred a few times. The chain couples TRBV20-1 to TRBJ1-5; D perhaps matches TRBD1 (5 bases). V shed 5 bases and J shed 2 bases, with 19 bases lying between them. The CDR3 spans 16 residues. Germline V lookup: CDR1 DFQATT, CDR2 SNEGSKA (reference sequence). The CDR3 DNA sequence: TGCAGTGCTGGGGGATCTGGGGGACTAGGCAATCAGCCCCAGCATTTT. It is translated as CSAGGSGGLGNQPQHF.

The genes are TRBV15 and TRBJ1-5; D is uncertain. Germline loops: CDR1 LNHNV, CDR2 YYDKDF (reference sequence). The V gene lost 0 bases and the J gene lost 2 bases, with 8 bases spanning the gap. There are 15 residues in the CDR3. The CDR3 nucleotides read TGTGCCACCAGCAGAGATGGAAACGGCAATCAGCCCCAGCATTTT. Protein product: CATSRDGNGNQPQHF.

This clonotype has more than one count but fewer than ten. The CDR3, as DNA: TGTGCCAGCAGTTATGGATCCGAGGGCTCCTACGAGCAGTACTTC. Its translation: CASSYGSEGSYEQYF. The J gene is TRBJ2-7, the V gene TRBV6-5, with TRBD2 as a possible D gene (5 bases). The V end was cut by 3 bases, the J end by 0 bases, with 12 bases between. The CDR3 is made up of 15 amino acids. Germline V gene sequence: CDR1 MNHEY, CDR2 SVGAGI.